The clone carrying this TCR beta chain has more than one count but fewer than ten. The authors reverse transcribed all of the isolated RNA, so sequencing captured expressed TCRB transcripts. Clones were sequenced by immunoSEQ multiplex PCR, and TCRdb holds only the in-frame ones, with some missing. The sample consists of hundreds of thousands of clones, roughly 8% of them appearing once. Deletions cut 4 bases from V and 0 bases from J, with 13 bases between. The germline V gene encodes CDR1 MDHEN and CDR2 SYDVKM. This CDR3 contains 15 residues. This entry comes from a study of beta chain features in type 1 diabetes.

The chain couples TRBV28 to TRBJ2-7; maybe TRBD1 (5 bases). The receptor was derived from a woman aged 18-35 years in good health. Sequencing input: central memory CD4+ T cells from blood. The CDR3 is CASSSGSFFSYEQYF. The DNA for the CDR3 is TGTGCCAGCAGTTCAGGGTCCTTTTTCTCCTACGAGCAGTACTTC.